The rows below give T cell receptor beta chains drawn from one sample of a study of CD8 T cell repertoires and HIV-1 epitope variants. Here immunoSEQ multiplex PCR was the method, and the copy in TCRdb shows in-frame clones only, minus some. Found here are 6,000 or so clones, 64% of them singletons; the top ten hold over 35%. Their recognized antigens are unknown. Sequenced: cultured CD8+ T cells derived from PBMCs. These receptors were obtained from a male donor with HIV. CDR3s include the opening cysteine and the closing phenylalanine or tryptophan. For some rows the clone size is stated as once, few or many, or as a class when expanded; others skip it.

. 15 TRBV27 CASSFLVGGYNEQFF
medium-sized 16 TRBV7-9 CASSLDRVAYNSPLHF
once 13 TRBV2 CASSQRSNEKLFF
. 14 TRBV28 CASWRAGGPNEQFF
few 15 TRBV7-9 CASSPLGGADETQYF
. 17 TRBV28 CASGSITGAGPLSGYTF
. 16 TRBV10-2 CASSEWSGGDQETQYF
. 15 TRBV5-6 CASSLILPTGTEAFF
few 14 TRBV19 CASSILQGWNEQYF
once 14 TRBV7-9 CASSLQQTGNTIYF
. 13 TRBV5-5 CASSLAMGTEAFF
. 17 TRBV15 CATSRDFAGRANSEQFF
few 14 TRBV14 CASSQGPIPYEQYF
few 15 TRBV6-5 CASSPYTSTNEKLFF
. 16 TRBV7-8 CASSPQTGVRTDTQYF
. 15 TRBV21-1 CASSSSGSGTDTQYF
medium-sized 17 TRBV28 CASTPGDRGPYGYGYTF
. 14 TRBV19 CASTPKMADNEQFF
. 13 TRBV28 CASSGLVTYEQYF
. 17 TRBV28 CASSLVTGGRAKNIQYF
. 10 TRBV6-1 CASRDSQAFF
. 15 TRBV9 CASSLDGLTLNEQFF
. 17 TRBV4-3 CASSQDHRERGTDTQYF
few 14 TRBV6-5 CATSGGVRNQPQHF
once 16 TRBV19 CATCPDPERSNQPQHF
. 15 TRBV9 CASSVGQGAGSEQYF
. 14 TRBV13 CASSSDVSAYEQYF
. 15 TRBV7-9 CASSPAGTVNQPQHF
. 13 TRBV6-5 CASSYSGGTEAFF
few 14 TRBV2 CASRWGQGATEAFF
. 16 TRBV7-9 CASSPPTGQGLYEQYF
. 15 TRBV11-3 CASSASGTNTGELFF